This note documents a single TCR beta chain sequence. Its antigen is unknown. Qualities for individual bases were not recorded, and no much larger clone is one base off. The sample comes from a study of blood T cells in healthy people across ages (dated by TCRdb to between 2015 and 2016). General notes on the study: In model experiments, roughly one uniquely barcoded TCR beta cDNA molecule per two T cells was captured by template switching. To track age-related changes in TCR beta repertoire diversity, the study relied on deep sequencing normalized with unique cDNA molecular identifiers. The donors were split into four age groups: young (average roughly 15 years), middle-aged (around 40), aged (approximately 60) and long-lived (more than 80). Donors of different ages were randomly distributed across sequencing lanes to avoid experimental bias. The study analyzed two additional independent replicas of 1 million unique cDNA reads from the same blood draw for two donors, one aged 18 to 29 and one aged 80 or older.

What the study reported, not specific to this receptor: Because profiling used bulk unsorted PBMCs, naive and antigen-experienced compartments could not be compared conclusively. Because donor CMV infection status was unknown, age-related changes in expanded clonotypes were potentially confounded. Estimates of total diversity from one million sequenced T cells were regarded as lower bounds and underestimates. Compared with the aged group, more naive CD4+ T cells, fewer expanded clones and increased TCR diversity were shown by the long-lived group, suggesting age selection. Observed TCR beta diversity per million T cells fell roughly linearly with age, and a significant reduction was already apparent by age around 40. The percentage of naive T cells measured by flow cytometry correlated strongly with observed TCR beta diversity.

Library preparation used 5' RACE. Sequenced using an Illumina HiSeq 2500. A second PCR of roughly 6 to 11 cycles was run with a J-beta primer mix and a sample-barcoded 5' primer. Each TCR beta cDNA molecule received a unique molecular identifier from a template-switch 5' adaptor carrying 12 random nucleotides. At least 3 million CDR3-containing paired-end reads were obtained from each sample. First-strand cDNA was synthesized from all RNA with the Mint cDNA synthesis kit, primed by a TRBC-specific oligonucleotide. Following uracil-DNA glycosylase treatment, a first 18-cycle PCR with universal primers M1SS and BC2_uni_R was performed on all cDNA. Per the authors' processing: Each sample was normalized by randomly selecting 1 million high-quality reads, each carrying a distinct molecular identifier. Instead of being binned into consensus sequences, reads with shared molecular identifiers were discarded. MiTCR, with a Q25 quality threshold and the strictest error-elimination algorithm, was used for CDR3 identification, clonotype clustering and error correction. A nonparametric unseen species model with Euler transformation was used to estimate a lower bound on total TCR beta diversity. TCRdb took the public reads, trimmed them with fastp at Q25, ran MiXCR for clone calling and kept in-frame beta chains. Rows with one shared CDR3 protein collapse into an entry with the most common genes and DNA. TCRdb, rather than the study authors, made the V and J calls. For this sample the table gives approximately 730,000 distinct CDR3 sequences, of which roughly 50% were detected only once. The top ten hold roughly two fifths of the sample.

The roughly 42 donors, aged about 6 to 95 years, were systemically healthy Caucasian individuals from Russia. Ten milliliters of peripheral blood were drawn from each donor into EDTA-treated Vacutainer tubes. Ficoll-Paque density-gradient centrifugation was used to isolate PBMCs, with at least 6.5 million per sample. Trizol reagent was used to extract total RNA from the PBMCs, yielding at least 5.5 micrograms per sample. The percentages of naive CD45RAhigh/CD27high T cells were determined by flow cytometry on a PBMC aliquot from every donor. Germline trimming: 3 bases from V, 10 bases from J; junction bases outside gene matches: 5. The CDR3, cysteine through phenylalanine, is 13 amino acids long. The DNA shown is the 39-base CDR3, in frame from base 1.

Recombination connected TRBV12-3 or TRBV12-4 to TRBJ2-4; 8 central nucleotides agree with TRBD2. Sequencing was performed on blood. The clonotype was recovered from a man at least 80 years old in good health. The DNA sequence follows: TGTGCCAGCAGTTTTAGGACTAGCAGGATTCAGTACTTC. This translates into CASSFRTSRIQYF.